This T cell receptor beta chain was recovered during a study of OX40 agonist ivuxolimab in advanced cancers. This table comes from immunoSEQ multiplex PCR, and its TCRdb copy is limited to in-frame clones, with some not included. The profile covers 10,000 to 13,000 clones, with about 74% appearing a single time and around 35% taken by the ten largest. The length of the CDR3 is 15 residues. V lost 0 bases and J 5 bases, leaving 13 bases between the germline ends. The germline CDR1 and CDR2 sequences are MNHEY and SMNVEV (reference sequence). This chain joins TRBV27 and TRBJ2-5; D is ambiguous. The specimen was CD4+ or CD8+ T cells sorted from blood, collected in a trial of the OX40 agonist ivuxolimab. The clonotype comes from an adult with an advanced solid tumor such as melanoma, head and neck, liver or kidney cancer. The CDR3 sequence: CASSLSPSIGETQYF. CDR3 DNA: TGTGCCAGCAGTTTATCCCCGTCTATCGGGGAGACCCAGTACTTC.